This T cell receptor beta chain derives from a study of response to subunit inactivated influenza vaccine. Notes on the study in general: The authors offered the suggestion that each seasonal influenza vaccination recruits few new T cells.

TCRdb analysed the RT-PCR reads with MiXCR anew, one entry per CDR3 protein. Counted here are about 700,000 distinct CDR3 sequences, 14% occurring once; the ten biggest clones make up approximately 7.6%. Germline V gives CDR1 SGHTA, CDR2 FQGNSA. The CDR3 has 14 amino acids. V dropped 5 bases and J dropped 9; count of bases not matched to a gene: 5. Worth noting for this clonotype: The antigen remains unidentified.

This specimen consisted of PBMCs from blood, obtained approximately 15 days before vaccination. The sequence was obtained from a man over 45 who received an inactivated influenza vaccine. The chain recombines TRBV7-2 with TRBJ1-6, with TRBD1 matching over 9 bases. The CDR3 sequence is CASSHGTGTSPLHF. The CDR3 DNA reads TGTGCCAGCAGCCACGGGACAGGGACTTCACCCCTCCACTTT. Combining the CDR3 with reference TRBV7-2 and TRBJ1-6 gives the whole variable domain GAGVSQSPSNKVTEKGKDVELRCDPISGHTALYWYRQSLGQGLEFLIYFQGNSAPDKSGLPSDRFSAERTGGSVSTLTIQRTQQEDSAVYLCASSHGTGTSPLHFGNGTRLTVT.